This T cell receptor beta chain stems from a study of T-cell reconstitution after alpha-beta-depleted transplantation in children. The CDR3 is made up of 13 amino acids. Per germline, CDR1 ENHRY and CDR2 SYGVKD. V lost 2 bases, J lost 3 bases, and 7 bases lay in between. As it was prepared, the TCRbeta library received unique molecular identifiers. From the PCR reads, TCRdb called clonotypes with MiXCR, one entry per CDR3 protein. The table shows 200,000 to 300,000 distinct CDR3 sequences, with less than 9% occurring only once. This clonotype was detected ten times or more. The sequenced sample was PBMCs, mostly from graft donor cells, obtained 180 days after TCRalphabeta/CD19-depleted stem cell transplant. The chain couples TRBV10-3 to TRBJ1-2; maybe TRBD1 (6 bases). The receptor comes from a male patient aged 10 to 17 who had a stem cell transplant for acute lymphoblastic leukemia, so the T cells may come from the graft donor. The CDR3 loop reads CAISEPGDYGYTF. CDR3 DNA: TGTGCCATCAGTGAGCCAGGGGACTATGGCTACACCTTC.